These 15 T cell receptor beta chains were sequenced from one sample in a study of T cell responses to AZD1222 COVID-19 vaccine (dated by TCRdb to the early 2020s). Library prep was done by the immunoSEQ multiplex PCR assay. As stored in TCRdb, this immuneACCESS dataset retains in-frame rearrangements with V and J assigned. A fraction of the clones does not appear; measured against another copy, unresolved V genes explain less than half of the discrepancy, and the remainder lacks a known reason. Present in this sample are more than 100,000 clones, approximately 90% of which were seen just once. About 5% of the sample comes from the top ten. Sample time point, as interpreted from the label and publication: baseline before first vaccination. Sample: peripheral blood, taken on day 0 of AZD1222 vaccination. These receptors all come from an adult in good health.

This rearrangement joins TRBV10-1 to TRBJ1-3, with D perhaps TRBD1 (6 bases). The germline V gene encodes CDR1 WNHNN and CDR2 SYGVQD (reference sequence). CDR3 size: 15 residues. The V end lost 6 bases, the J end lost 0 bases, and 12 bases lay between the germline ends. The CDR3 nucleotides read TGCGCCAGCAGGCAGACAGGAAACTCTGGAAACACCATATATTTT. Encoded protein: CASRQTGNSGNTIYF.

The chain combines TRBV5-1 with TRBJ2-7, with TRBD2 identical over 13 bases. The CDR3 is made up of 18 amino acids. Germline trimming cut 4 bases from V and 3 bases from J; bases unmatched to any gene: 13. The V gene's germline CDR1 is SGHRS and CDR2 YFSETQ. In nucleotides, the CDR3 is TGCGCCAGCAGCCATCTAATAGCGACTAGCGGGGGGTACTACGAGCAGTACTTC. This codes for CASSHLIATSGGYYEQYF.

J is TRBJ2-2 and V is TRBV6-1; D unclear. V lost 1 base, J lost 9 bases, and 9 bases lay in between. CDR1 is MNHNS, CDR2 SASEGT, per germline. The CDR3 is 13 amino acids. As DNA, the CDR3 is TGTGCCAGCAGTGAAGTCAGTCGGAGGGAGCTGTTTTTT. Translating it yields CASSEVSRRELFF.

J is TRBJ1-6 and V is TRBV9; D gene uncertain. With 0 bases removed from V and 10 bases from J, the gap between germline ends came to 17 bases. The CDR3 has 16 residues. Germline V gene sequence: CDR1 SGDLS, CDR2 YYNGEE. The CDR3 loop reads CASSVALQTLGSPLHF. DNA for the CDR3: TGTGCCAGCAGCGTAGCTCTACAGACTCTCGGGTCACCCCTCCACTTT.

The chain is built from TRBV7-9 and TRBJ1-2; D gene uncertain. This CDR3 has 13 residues. V lost 5 bases and J 0 bases, leaving 7 bases between the germline ends. Germline V gene data show CDR1 as SEHNR and CDR2 as FQNEAQ (reference sequence). The CDR3 is CASSHPTNYGYTF. The DNA for the CDR3 is TGTGCCAGCAGCCACCCTACTAACTATGGCTACACCTTC.

The chain uses TRBV6-5 and TRBJ1-2; TRBD1 matches 7 bases. J was trimmed by 4 bases and V by 6 bases; bases with no gene match: 5. This CDR3 is 13 amino acids long. The germline gives CDR1 MNHEY, CDR2 SVGAGI. CDR3 nucleotide sequence: TGTGCCAGCAGGCGGGACAGTTCCTATGGCTACACCTTC. Residues: CASRRDSSYGYTF.

The chain couples TRBV3-1 (or the pseudogene TRBV3-2) to TRBJ2-7; D might be TRBD1 (6 bases). Germline loops: CDR1 LGHDT, CDR2 YNNKEL (reference sequence). V was trimmed by 4 bases and J by 3 bases, leaving 16 bases between them. This CDR3 region has 15 residues. DNA for the CDR3: TGTGCCAGCAGCCGTAATGGACAGACAAACTACGAGCAGTACTTC. Its translation is CASSRNGQTNYEQYF.

The chain is built from TRBV18 and TRBJ1-1; a weak D match, TRBD1 (6 bases). CDR3 length: 15 residues. Germline V lookup: CDR1 KGHSH, CDR2 LQKENI. V was shortened by 2 bases and J by 3 bases, with 13 bases between the two germline ends. Here the CDR3 reads CASSPSVTGYTEAFF. CDR3 in DNA: TGTGCCAGCTCACCAAGCGTAACAGGGTACACTGAAGCTTTCTTT.

The chain joins TRBV10-1 to TRBJ2-5, with TRBD1 identical over 7 bases. CDR1 and CDR2 from the germline V gene are WNHNN and SYGVQD (reference sequence). V was pared by 4 bases and J by 2 bases, with 1 base of the junction left unmatched. There are 13 residues in the CDR3. For the CDR3, the DNA is TGCGCCAGCAGTGGGGACAGACAAGAGACCCAGTACTTC. This codes for CASSGDRQETQYF.

The chain carries TRBV5-8 and TRBJ2-3; 14 bases match TRBD2. The ends lost 4 bases at V and 7 bases at J; junction bases unmatched: 5. Germline values: CDR1 SGHTS, CDR2 YDEGEE. The CDR3 runs 15 residues. The CDR3 loop reads CASSPGLAGVYTQYF. The DNA for the CDR3 is TGTGCCAGCAGCCCGGGACTAGCGGGGGTGTATACGCAGTATTTT.

The chain has TRBV18 and TRBJ1-1; D not resolved. V was clipped by 3 bases and J by 1 base, with 6 bases between them. The CDR3 has 13 amino acids. Germline-derived CDR1 and CDR2 are KGHSH and LQKENI. The chain's CDR3 is CASSPSGNTEAFF. DNA of the CDR3: TGTGCCAGCTCACCCTCAGGGAACACTGAAGCTTTCTTT.

This chain joins TRBV2 and TRBJ1-4; D is unclear. The CDR3 is 15 amino acids. Trimming left V 2 bases short and J 10 bases short, with 17 bases between. CDR1 SNHLY and CDR2 FYNNEI come from the germline V gene. For the CDR3, the DNA is TGTGCCAGCAGTGAACTTGGCCCTAACTCGGGAAAACTGTTTTTT. Encoded protein: CASSELGPNSGKLFF.

The chain employs TRBV11-2 and TRBJ2-3, with no clear D. CDR1 and CDR2 from the germline V gene are SGHAT and FQNNGV. The CDR3 contains 13 residues. The germline V and J ends were trimmed by 2 bases and 3 bases, with 6 bases remaining between them. CDR3 sequence (DNA): TGTGCCAGCAGCTTATCTCCAACAGATACGCAGTATTTT. Translated: CASSLSPTDTQYF.

This rearrangement joins TRBV11-2 to TRBJ1-6, with a possible D match to TRBD1 (6 bases). The CDR3 sequence is 17 residues long. Trimming removed 0 bases from V and 8 bases from J, with 17 bases in between. The V gene's germline CDR1 is SGHAT and CDR2 FQNNGV. The CDR3 nucleotides read TGTGCCAGCAGCTTAGAAGGTCCAACAGGGATGGATTCACCCCTCCACTTT. Translation gives CASSLEGPTGMDSPLHF.

The J gene is TRBJ2-2, the V gene TRBV19; D tentatively fits TRBD1 or TRBD2 (5 bases each). Germline CDR1 is LNHDA and CDR2 is SQIVND (reference sequence). The CDR3 is 14 amino acids. V shed 2 bases and J shed 5 bases, with 9 bases lying between them. The CDR3 coding sequence is TGTGCCAGTAGTATAACTGGGGGTACCGGGGAGCTGTTTTTT. It is translated as CASSITGGTGELFF.